The rows below give T cell receptor beta chains drawn from one sample of a study of regulatory T cells in long-lasting Graves disease. Each CDR3 protein gets one entry after TCRdb re-called the multiplex PCR reads with MiXCR. The table lists 400,000 to 500,000 distinct CDR3 sequences, 20% to 25% of them singletons. This specimen consisted of peripheral blood mononuclear cells (PBMCs), obtained when the disease was refractory, from a patient treated with antithyroid drugs. The receptor set was obtained from a female donor with Graves disease. Both conserved end residues are part of each CDR3. A D gene is named only where the DNA matches it firmly. Clone size is shown for a subset of rows, as once, few, many or a class of expanded clone.

j_gene	v_gene	abundance	d_gene	CDR3aa	CDR3nt
TRBJ2-4	TRBV28	few	.	CASSISLLRTGKNIQYF	TGTGCCAGCAGCATATCCCTCCTTAGGACGGGCAAAAACATTCAGTACTTC
TRBJ1-5	TRBV9	few	.	CASSVDPDLPNHPQHF	TGTGCCAGCAGCGTAGATCCGGACCTCCCCAATCACCCCCAGCATTTT
TRBJ2-5	TRBV2	.	.	CASRQAGEETQYF	TGTGCCAGCAGACAAGCCGGGGAAGAGACCCAGTACTTC
TRBJ2-1	TRBV5-1	.	TRBD2	CASSLRLAGENEQFF	TGCGCCAGCAGCCTACGACTAGCGGGAGAAAATGAGCAGTTCTTC
TRBJ1-2	TRBV9	few	.	CASSATGAWNTGGYTF	TGTGCCAGCAGCGCTACGGGGGCATGGAATACTGGGGGCTACACCTTC
TRBJ2-7	TRBV7-2	many	.	CASSRGDDYEQYF	TGTGCCAGCAGTAGGGGGGACGACTACGAGCAGTACTTC
TRBJ1-1	TRBV2	many	.	CASSEGPSNTEAFF	TGTGCCAGCAGTGAAGGACCTTCGAACACTGAAGCTTTCTTT
TRBJ1-1	TRBV5-6	few	.	CASNVVGTEAFF	TGTGCCAGCAACGTTGTCGGCACTGAAGCTTTCTTT
TRBJ2-5	TRBV3-1	many	TRBD2	CASSHPPSGETQYF	TGTGCCAGCAGCCACCCCCCTAGCGGAGAGACCCAGTACTTC
TRBJ1-5	TRBV27	few	.	CASSFGPDWQPQHF	TGTGCCAGCAGTTTCGGGCCTGATTGGCAGCCCCAGCATTTT
TRBJ2-7	TRBV20-1	.	.	CSADPGILSYEQYF	TGCAGTGCCGACCCGGGGATCCTCTCCTACGAGCAGTACTTC
TRBJ2-2	TRBV7-9	.	TRBD1	CAIHVYRGNTGELFF	TGTGCCATCCACGTGTACAGGGGGAACACCGGGGAGCTGTTTTTT
TRBJ2-7	TRBV19	few	TRBD1	CASSFLPGQGPYEQYF	TGTGCCAGTAGTTTCCTCCCGGGACAGGGACCCTACGAGCAGTACTTC
TRBJ2-7	TRBV2	.	TRBD2	CASSDELFGFGGGSDYEQYF	TGTGCCAGCAGTGACGAGCTATTCGGGTTTGGAGGCGGGAGCGACTACGAGCAGTACTTC
TRBJ2-7	TRBV2	many	.	CASSLGFDEQYF	TGTGCCAGCAGTCTAGGTTTCGACGAGCAGTACTTC
TRBJ2-2	TRBV2	.	.	CASSEPRVTGELFF	TGTGCCAGCAGTGAACCGCGGGTCACCGGGGAGCTGTTTTTT
TRBJ1-2	TRBV28	few	.	CASSSGRGNYGYTF	TGTGCCAGCAGTTCGGGCAGGGGCAACTATGGCTACACCTTC
TRBJ1-2	TRBV14	few	TRBD1	CASSHAGTGAAYGYTF	TGTGCCAGCAGCCATGCCGGGACAGGTGCCGCTTATGGCTACACCTTC
TRBJ2-2	TRBV20-1	few	.	CSAGKGSDTGELFF	TGCAGTGCTGGTAAAGGGAGTGACACCGGGGAGCTGTTTTTT
TRBJ1-2	TRBV5-1	.	.	CASSLDRLFGYTF	TGTGCCAGCAGCTTGGACAGACTTTTTGGCTACACCTTC
TRBJ2-7	TRBV2	many	.	CASSWGTYEQYF	TGTGCCAGCAGTTGGGGAACCTACGAGCAGTACTTC
TRBJ1-6	TRBV2	many	TRBD1	CASRDRGGGNSPLHF	TGTGCCAGCAGAGACAGGGGGGGTGGCAATTCACCCCTCCACTTT
TRBJ2-2	TRBV29-1	.	.	CSVAGGSGELFF	TGCAGCGTGGCCGGGGGATCCGGGGAGCTGTTTTTT